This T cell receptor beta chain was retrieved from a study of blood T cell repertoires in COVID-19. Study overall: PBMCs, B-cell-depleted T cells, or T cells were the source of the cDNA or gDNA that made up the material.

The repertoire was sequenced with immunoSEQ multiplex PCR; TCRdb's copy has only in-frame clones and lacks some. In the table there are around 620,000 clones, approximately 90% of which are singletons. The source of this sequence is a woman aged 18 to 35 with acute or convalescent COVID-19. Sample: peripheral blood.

The CDR3 loop is CASSLGEAGGPETQYF. The CDR3 DNA reads TGTGCCAGCAGCTTAGGTGAAGCGGGGGGGCCAGAGACCCAGTACTTC. The chain recombines TRBV13 with TRBJ2-5; 10 nucleotides match TRBD2. This CDR3 is built from 16 residues. Germline trimming cut 0 bases from V and 4 bases from J; bases unmatched to any gene: 5. Germline V gene sequence: CDR1 PRHDT, CDR2 FYEKMQ (reference sequence).